The 28 T cell receptor beta chains below all came from one sample that was sequenced in a study of T cell changes during pregnancy in multiple sclerosis. Sequencing was performed with immunoSEQ multiplex PCR; in TCRdb, only in-frame clones are kept and a portion is missing. In the table there are about 70,000 clones, 92% of which are singletons. Sequenced here: CD8+ T cells from peripheral blood mononuclear cells, sampled in the third trimester of pregnancy. Receptors were obtained from a female donor in good health, enrolled as a control in a pregnancy study.

The chain couples TRBV7-9 to TRBJ2-1, with a possible D match to TRBD1 (5 bases). The CDR3 runs 13 residues. Per the germline V gene, CDR1 is SEHNR and CDR2 is FQNEAQ (reference sequence). V lost 5 bases, J lost 9 bases, and 14 bases lay in between. In DNA, the CDR3 is TGTGCCAGCAGCCAGGACATCGACGGTGAGCAGTTCTTC. Translated: CASSQDIDGEQFF.

The chain employs TRBV2 and TRBJ2-7; 7 bases agree with TRBD2. The germline CDR1 and CDR2 sequences are SNHLY and FYNNEI. The CDR3 is made up of 12 amino acids. After removal of 6 bases from V and 3 bases from J, the junction contained 2 bases not matched to a gene. This CDR3 is CASRGEGYEQYF. For the CDR3, the DNA is TGTGCCAGCAGGGGGGAGGGCTACGAGCAGTACTTC. The variable domain in full, completed from reference TRBV2 and TRBJ2-7, reads EPEVTQTPSHQVTQMGQEVILRCVPISNHLYFYWYRQILGQKVEFLVSFYNNEISEKSEIFDDQFSVERPDGSNFTLKIRSTKLEDSAMYFCASRGEGYEQYFGPGTRLTVT.

This clone has just a few counts. The rearrangement links TRBV4-2 to TRBJ2-6, with D tentatively TRBD1 (6 bases). Trimming took 2 bases from V and 0 from J, leaving 14 bases between them. The CDR3 is 18 amino acids. Germline CDR1 reads LGHNA; CDR2 reads YNFKEQ. The CDR3 DNA reads as TGTGCCAGCAGCCAACTTGGACAGTCCAGCTCTGGGGCCAACGTCCTGACTTTC. Residues: CASSQLGQSSSGANVLTF.

This chain uses TRBV2 with TRBJ2-6, with no clear D. The germline V gene has CDR1 SNHLY and CDR2 FYNNEI. V lost 4 bases and J lost 3, with 13 bases in between. The CDR3 is made up of 16 amino acids. CDR3 sequence (DNA): TGTGCCAGCAGTGGACTGCGTACGAGTGGGGCCAACGTCCTGACTTTC. This translates into CASSGLRTSGANVLTF.

The chain employs TRBV5-1 and TRBJ1-1; no definite D call. This CDR3 comprises 16 residues. CDR1 is SGHRS and CDR2 is YFSETQ in the germline V gene. The V end lost 0 bases, the J end lost 0 bases, and 12 bases lay between the germline ends. The CDR3: CASSLVGRVMNTEAFF. The CDR3 bases are TGCGCCAGCAGCTTGGTTGGGAGGGTGATGAACACTGAAGCTTTCTTT.

The chain is built from TRBV5-1 and TRBJ2-7; the D gene is possibly TRBD1 (5 bases). V was cut by 0 bases and J by 7 bases, with 5 bases left in between. This CDR3 spans 11 amino acids. The germline gives CDR1 SGHRS, CDR2 YFSETQ. The DNA for the CDR3 is TGCGCCAGCAGCTTGGCAGGGGAGCAGTACTTC. It yields the protein CASSLAGEQYF.

The chain employs TRBV14 and TRBJ2-3, with D maybe TRBD2 (7 bases). Germline V lookup: CDR1 SGHDN, CDR2 FVKESK. The CDR3 sequence is 15 residues long. V was clipped by 7 bases and J by 2 bases, with 16 bases between them. CDR3 sequence: CASTFSGGPTDTQYF. The CDR3 nucleotides are TGTGCCAGCACCTTCTCGGGGGGCCCCACAGATACGCAGTATTTT.

The chain employs TRBV27 and TRBJ2-1; D is unresolved. Trimming took 4 bases from V and 10 from J, leaving 8 bases between them. Germline V lookup: CDR1 MNHEY, CDR2 SMNVEV (reference sequence). This CDR3 contains 11 residues. The CDR3 here is CASSSYMEQFF. The CDR3 nucleotides read TGTGCCAGCAGTTCCTATATGGAGCAGTTCTTC.

The chain joins TRBV27 to TRBJ1-6; D may be TRBD1 (6 bases). Trimming left V 5 bases short and J 7 bases short, with 9 bases between. This CDR3 region has 13 residues. Looked up from germline, CDR1 is MNHEY and CDR2 is SMNVEV (reference sequence). CDR3 loop: CASSIQGNSPLHF. DNA for the CDR3: TGTGCCAGCAGTATTCAGGGGAATTCACCCCTCCACTTT.

The V and J genes are TRBV27 and TRBJ2-3; possibly TRBD2 for D (5 bases). Deletions cut 6 bases from V and 1 base from J, with 8 bases between. This CDR3 spans 13 amino acids. Germline CDR1 reads MNHEY; CDR2 reads SMNVEV (reference sequence). The CDR3, as DNA: TGTGCCAGCAGCTTCGGGGGCACAGATACGCAGTATTTT. It yields the protein CASSFGGTDTQYF.

The chain carries TRBV11-2 and TRBJ2-4; no firm D call. The length of the CDR3 is 13 residues. Trimming took off 4 bases at V and 7 bases at J, with 11 bases between the two ends. Per germline, CDR1 SGHAT and CDR2 FQNNGV. For the CDR3, the DNA is TGTGCCAGCAGCTACGGTGCGGTGAACATTCAGTACTTC. Translation gives CASSYGAVNIQYF.

J is TRBJ2-1 and V is TRBV7-3, with 8 bases matching TRBD1. Germline CDR1 is SGHTA and CDR2 is FQGTGA. This CDR3 has 13 residues. V was clipped by 5 bases and J by 9 bases; unmatched bases: 6. CDR3 residues: CASSPGQGGEQFF. The DNA for the CDR3 is TGTGCCAGCAGCCCCGGACAGGGAGGTGAGCAGTTCTTC.

The count of this clone is one. The chain joins TRBV15 to TRBJ1-2; D is ambiguous. In germline, CDR1 is LNHNV, CDR2 YYDKDF (reference sequence). The CDR3 loop spans 16 amino acids. Trimming took off 3 bases at V and 2 bases at J, with 16 bases between the two ends. The CDR3 DNA is TGTGCCACCAGCAGGGTACGAGAGGGAGGGAACTATGGCTACACCTTC. Translated: CATSRVREGGNYGYTF.

This sequence joins TRBV27 and TRBJ2-7; D is undetermined. Trimming took 3 bases from V and 0 from J, leaving 12 bases between them. The CDR3 has 15 residues. From germline, CDR1 is MNHEY and CDR2 SMNVEV (reference sequence). CDR3 sequence: CASSFEAEASYEQYF. The CDR3, as DNA: TGTGCCAGCAGTTTTGAGGCAGAGGCCTCCTACGAGCAGTACTTC.

This chain uses TRBV5-8 with TRBJ2-1, with TRBD1 identical over 11 bases. This CDR3 has 13 residues. With V trimmed by 7 bases and J by 9 bases, 6 bases remained unmatched. Germline V lookup: CDR1 SGHTS, CDR2 YDEGEE. Here the CDR3 reads CASGGQGAGEQFF. CDR3 coding DNA: TGTGCCAGCGGTGGACAGGGGGCTGGTGAGCAGTTCTTC.

The chain couples TRBV9 to TRBJ1-3; no definite D call. Trimming left V 4 bases short and J 6 bases short, with 20 bases between. This CDR3 spans 16 amino acids. Germline V gives CDR1 SGDLS, CDR2 YYNGEE. CDR3 amino acids: CASSTDPIEFANTIYF. The CDR3, as DNA: TGTGCCAGCAGCACAGACCCTATCGAGTTTGCAAACACCATATATTTT.

The CDR3 nucleotides read TGCGCCAGCAGCCATACAGGACTAGGAGGGAGGGCAGATACGCAGTATTTT. Translated, it gives CASSHTGLGGRADTQYF. The chain combines TRBV4-3 with TRBJ2-3; TRBD2 matches at 7 bases. Germline V gene lookup returns CDR1 LGHNA and CDR2 YSLEER. The CDR3 is 17 residues long. The V gene end was trimmed by 3 bases and the J gene end by 4 bases; junction bases not matched to a gene: 13.

V gene TRBV11-3 combines with J gene TRBJ2-7; weak D call: TRBD1 (6 bases). This CDR3 spans 16 amino acids. V dropped 5 bases and J dropped 6 bases, with 23 bases sitting between them. The germline V gene encodes CDR1 SGHNT and CDR2 YENEEA. The CDR3 is CASSPPSTGYVGEQYF. CDR3 bases: TGTGCCAGCAGCCCGCCCTCGACAGGCTATGTGGGCGAGCAGTACTTC.

The V call is TRBV19, the J call TRBJ1-2; D remains unclear. Germline assignment: CDR1 LNHDA and CDR2 SQIVND (reference sequence). Between the trimmed V and J ends, which lost 3 bases and 8 bases, there was a span of 22 bases. The CDR3 consists of 16 residues. The chain's CDR3 is CASSIAPKTRPGGYTF. The CDR3 DNA follows: TGTGCCAGTAGTATCGCCCCGAAGACCAGGCCGGGGGGCTACACCTTC. The variable domain in full, completed from reference TRBV19 and TRBJ1-2, reads DGGITQSPKYLFRKEGQNVTLSCEQNLNHDAMYWYRQDPGQGLRLIYYSQIVNDFQKGDIAEGYSVSREKKESFPLTVTSAQKNPTAFYLCASSIAPKTRPGGYTFGSGTRLTVV.

The J gene is TRBJ2-1, the V gene TRBV4-1; the D gene is possibly TRBD2 (5 bases). Trimming left V 0 bases short and J 9 bases short, with 12 bases between. The CDR3 sequence is 14 residues long. Germline V CDR1 and CDR2: MGHRA, YSYEKL. The CDR3 region is CASSQEAADPEQFF. CDR3 coding DNA: TGCGCCAGCAGCCAAGAAGCAGCGGATCCTGAGCAGTTCTTC.

The chain combines TRBV6-5 with TRBJ1-2; tentative D call: TRBD1 (6 bases). Trimming shortened V by 5 bases and J by 6 bases, and 16 bases separated the two germline ends. The CDR3 length is 14 residues. The germline CDR1 and CDR2 sequences are MNHEY and SVGAGI. The CDR3 is CASSLSQGSHGYTF. Written as DNA, the CDR3 is TGTGCCAGCAGTCTATCTCAGGGGTCGCATGGCTACACCTTC.

The chain joins TRBV7-2 to TRBJ2-7; 8 bases are a match to TRBD2. This CDR3 comprises 15 residues. Germline trimming cut 2 bases from V and 2 bases from J; bases unmatched to any gene: 5. In germline, CDR1 is SGHTA, CDR2 FQGNSA. The CDR3 DNA sequence: TGTGCCAGCAGCTTAAGTGGTAGCGGGGCCTACGAGCAGTACTTC. Translated: CASSLSGSGAYEQYF.

V and J are TRBV4-2 and TRBJ1-1; 7 bases are shared with TRBD1. The length of the CDR3 is 17 residues. Germline trimming cut 4 bases from V and 0 bases from J; bases unmatched to any gene: 11. Looked up from germline, CDR1 is LGHNA and CDR2 is YNFKEQ. The CDR3 nucleotides read TGTGCCAGCAGCCCAACTTATATACAGGGGTTGAACACTGAAGCTTTCTTT. It translates to CASSPTYIQGLNTEAFF.

The DNA of the CDR3 is TGCGCCAGCAGCCCTTTCGACCCGGGACAGGAAATCCTTAACTATGGCTACACCTTC. Translated, it gives CASSPFDPGQEILNYGYTF. This chain connects TRBV4-3 to TRBJ1-2; 8 nucleotides align to TRBD1. This CDR3 has 19 residues. The V and J ends lost 4 bases and 1 base, in that order; junction bases with no gene match: 17. Germline lookup yields CDR1 LGHNA and CDR2 YSLEER.

The V call is TRBV5-6, the J call TRBJ2-7, with 8 bases that match TRBD2. Trimming at V came to 1 base and at J to 4 bases, leaving 7 bases not matched to a gene. The CDR3 runs 15 residues. CDR1 and CDR2 (germline): SGHDT, YYEEEE. The CDR3 is CASSLWEAGVYEQYF. DNA for the CDR3: TGTGCCAGCAGCTTGTGGGAAGCGGGGGTTTACGAGCAGTACTTC.

CDR3 amino acids: CASSFGLAYEQYF. DNA of the CDR3: TGTGCCAGCAGCTTCGGACTAGCCTACGAGCAGTACTTC. This rearrangement joins TRBV5-4 to TRBJ2-7; TRBD2 matches 7 bases. The CDR3 totals 13 residues. The trim removed 2 bases at V and 2 bases at J, leaving 1 base unmatched. The germline gives CDR1 SGHNT, CDR2 YYREEE (reference sequence).

The chain employs TRBV4-1 and TRBJ1-6; the match to TRBD1 covers 11 bases. Germline V gene data show CDR1 as MGHRA and CDR2 as YSYEKL. This CDR3 has 16 amino acids. V shed 1 base, J shed 6 bases, and the junction held 2 bases outside the gene matches. The CDR3 coding sequence is TGCGCCAGCAGCCAAGCCGGGACAGGGGGTAATTCACCCCTCCACTTT. Amino acid sequence: CASSQAGTGGNSPLHF.

This chain connects TRBV5-8 to TRBJ2-7; maybe TRBD1 (6 bases). The CDR3 totals 13 residues. The V gene's germline CDR1 is SGHTS and CDR2 YDEGEE. V dropped 4 bases and J dropped 6 bases, with 14 bases sitting between them. The CDR3 here is CASSGAQGPEQYF. The DNA for the CDR3 is TGTGCCAGCAGCGGAGCCCAGGGGCCCGAGCAGTACTTC.